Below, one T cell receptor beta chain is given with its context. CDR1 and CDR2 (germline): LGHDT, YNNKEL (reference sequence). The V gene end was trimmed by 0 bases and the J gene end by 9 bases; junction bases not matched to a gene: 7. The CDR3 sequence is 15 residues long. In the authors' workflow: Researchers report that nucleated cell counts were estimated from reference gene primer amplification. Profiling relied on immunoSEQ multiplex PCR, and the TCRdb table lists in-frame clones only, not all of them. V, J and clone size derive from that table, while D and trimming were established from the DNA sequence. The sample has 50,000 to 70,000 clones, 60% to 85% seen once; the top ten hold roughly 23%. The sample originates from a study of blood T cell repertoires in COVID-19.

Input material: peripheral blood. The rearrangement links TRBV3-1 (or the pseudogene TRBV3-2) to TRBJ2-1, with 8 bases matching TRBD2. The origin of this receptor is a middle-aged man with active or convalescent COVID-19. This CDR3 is CASSQDSSGSGEQFF. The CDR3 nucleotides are TGTGCCAGCAGCCAAGATTCCAGCGGGAGTGGTGAGCAGTTCTTC.